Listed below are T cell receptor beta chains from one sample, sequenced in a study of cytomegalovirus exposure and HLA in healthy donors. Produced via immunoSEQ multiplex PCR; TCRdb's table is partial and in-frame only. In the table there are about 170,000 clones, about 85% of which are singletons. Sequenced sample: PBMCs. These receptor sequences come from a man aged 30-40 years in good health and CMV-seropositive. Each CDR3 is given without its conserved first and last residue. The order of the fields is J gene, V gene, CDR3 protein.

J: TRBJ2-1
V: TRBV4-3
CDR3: ASSLRESRSHEQF

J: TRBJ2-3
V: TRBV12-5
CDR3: ASVDSGFGTDTQY

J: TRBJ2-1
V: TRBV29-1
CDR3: SAPLGGGQNEQF

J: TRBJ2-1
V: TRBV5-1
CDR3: ASSVTPPGNEQF

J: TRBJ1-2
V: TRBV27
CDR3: ASSFVQGSGYT

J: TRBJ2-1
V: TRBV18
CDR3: ASSPEGNNEQF

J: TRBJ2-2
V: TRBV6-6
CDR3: ASSYGQIKNTGELF

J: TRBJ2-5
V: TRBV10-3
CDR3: AISSPVSGAQETQY

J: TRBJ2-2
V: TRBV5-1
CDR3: ASSTVAGDLGELF

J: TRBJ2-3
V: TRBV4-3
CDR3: ASSQRLSGSTDTQY

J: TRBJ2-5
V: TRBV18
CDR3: ASSPPEGMTETQY

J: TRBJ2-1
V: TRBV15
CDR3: ATSGQREGRQF

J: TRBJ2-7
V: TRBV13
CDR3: ASSSSPGQRYEQY

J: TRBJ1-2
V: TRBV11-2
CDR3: ASSLDRRGTNNYGYT

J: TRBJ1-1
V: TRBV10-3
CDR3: AISESIRQANSEAF

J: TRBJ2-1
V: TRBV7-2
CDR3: ASSYQGALYNEQF

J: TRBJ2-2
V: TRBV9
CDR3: ASSVGGIHTGELF

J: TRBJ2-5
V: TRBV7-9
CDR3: ASSSSSETQY

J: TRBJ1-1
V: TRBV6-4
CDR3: ASRTQGASTEAF

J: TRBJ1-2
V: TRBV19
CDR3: ASSILATGTYGYT

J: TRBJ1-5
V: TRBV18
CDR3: ASSQTGTGRLNQPQH

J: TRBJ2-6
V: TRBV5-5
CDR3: ASSLGTAFSGANVLT

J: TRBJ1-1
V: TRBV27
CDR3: ASSSLGQGEAF

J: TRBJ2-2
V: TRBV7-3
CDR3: ASSLQGAQNTGELF

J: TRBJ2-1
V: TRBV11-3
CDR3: ASSRYRGGVFNEQF

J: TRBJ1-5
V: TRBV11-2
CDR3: ASSRQGNQPQH

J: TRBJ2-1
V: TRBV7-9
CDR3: ASSFTSEF

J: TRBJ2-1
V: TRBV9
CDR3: ASSVATSGRGSYNEQF

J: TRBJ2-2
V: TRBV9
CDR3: ASSVFPSGANTGELF

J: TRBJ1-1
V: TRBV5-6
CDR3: ASSSQRGNTEAF